This is a list of T cell receptor beta chains from one sample in a study of T cell responses to AZD1222 COVID-19 vaccine. Only in-frame clones appear in the TCRdb table, and some are missing; sequencing was by immunoSEQ multiplex PCR. Of around 80,000 clones in the sample, approximately 90% are singletons; the top ten hold about 5.2%. This sample comprised peripheral blood, obtained on day 0 of AZD1222 vaccination. The receptors stem from an adult in good health. The CDR3 runs from the conserved cysteine through the conserved F or W. A D gene is named only where the DNA matches it firmly. Clone size is stated in some rows and not others, as once, few, many or a class when expanded.

v_gene	abundance	j_gene	d_gene	CDR3aa	CDR3nt
TRBV28	NA	TRBJ1-1	NA	CASSPTAFMNTEAFF	TGTGCCAGCAGTCCCACAGCCTTCATGAACACTGAAGCTTTCTTT
TRBV6-5	NA	TRBJ2-7	NA	CASSYSADYEQYF	TGTGCCAGCAGTTACTCAGCGGACTACGAGCAGTACTTC
TRBV7-2	once	TRBJ2-2	TRBD2	CASSPTGTINTGELFF	TGTGCCAGCAGCCCAACCGGGACTATCAACACCGGGGAGCTGTTTTTT
TRBV2	NA	TRBJ1-6	NA	CASSEAGSSYNSPLHF	TGTGCCAGCAGTGAAGCTGGGAGCTCCTATAATTCACCCCTCCACTTT
TRBV19	NA	TRBJ1-3	NA	CASSVTGPGNTIYF	TGTGCCAGTAGTGTTACAGGCCCTGGAAACACCATATATTTT
TRBV7-3	NA	TRBJ2-3	NA	CASSSNHADTQYF	TGTGCCAGCAGCTCCAACCACGCAGATACGCAGTATTTT
TRBV27	NA	TRBJ2-1	NA	CASRLNPPSEQFF	TGTGCCAGCAGGTTAAACCCCCCCAGTGAGCAGTTCTTC
TRBV7-2	NA	TRBJ2-7	TRBD2	CASGTTPRGEQYF	TGTGCCAGCGGGACTACCCCCCGGGGCGAGCAGTACTTC
TRBV10-3	NA	TRBJ2-7	TRBD1	CAIRQTGRTYEQYF	TGTGCCATCAGACAGACAGGGCGGACCTACGAGCAGTACTTC
TRBV6-5	NA	TRBJ1-2	TRBD1	CASTEDRVKGYTF	TGTGCCAGCACCGAGGACAGGGTCAAAGGCTACACCTTC
TRBV6-1	NA	TRBJ2-7	TRBD1	CASSEGTGGFYEQYF	TGTGCCAGCAGTGAGGGGACAGGGGGATTCTACGAGCAGTACTTC
TRBV30	NA	TRBJ1-4	NA	CAWSRGGVEKLFF	TGTGCCTGGAGTAGGGGGGGAGTTGAAAAACTGTTTTTT
TRBV5-1	NA	TRBJ2-7	NA	CASSLSRNEQYF	TGCGCCAGCAGCTTGAGCAGAAACGAGCAGTACTTC
TRBV28	NA	TRBJ1-2	TRBD1	CASSSSTGLPVDYGYTF	TGTGCCAGCAGTTCGTCGACAGGGCTCCCGGTTGACTATGGCTACACCTTC
TRBV11-2	once	TRBJ2-2	NA	CASSRDHSGTGELFF	TGTGCCAGCAGCCGTGATCACTCGGGTACCGGGGAGCTGTTTTTT
TRBV6-5	NA	TRBJ1-1	NA	CASSYSGGRGTEAFF	TGTGCCAGCAGTTACTCGGGCGGGCGGGGTACTGAAGCTTTCTTT
TRBV4-2	NA	TRBJ1-3	NA	CASSQETVRARYGNTIYF	TGTGCCAGCAGCCAAGAAACGGTGCGGGCACGTTATGGAAACACCATATATTTT
TRBV11-2	NA	TRBJ1-3	NA	CASSLGGGSGNTIYF	TGTGCCAGCAGCTTAGGTGGGGGATCCGGAAACACCATATATTTT
TRBV6-2/TRBV6-3	NA	TRBJ1-1	NA	CASSYRGGPFF	TGTGCCAGCAGTTACCGGGGGGGTCCTTTCTTT
TRBV12-5	NA	TRBJ2-7	NA	CASGFYTGYVQYF	TGTGCTAGTGGTTTCTACACTGGGTATGTGCAGTACTTC
TRBV2	NA	TRBJ2-3	NA	CASSGTSTTDTQYF	TGTGCCAGCAGTGGGACGTCTACCACAGATACGCAGTATTTT
TRBV6-5	NA	TRBJ1-4	NA	CASSRGLNNEKLFF	TGTGCCAGCAGCAGGGGTCTAAATAATGAAAAACTGTTTTTT